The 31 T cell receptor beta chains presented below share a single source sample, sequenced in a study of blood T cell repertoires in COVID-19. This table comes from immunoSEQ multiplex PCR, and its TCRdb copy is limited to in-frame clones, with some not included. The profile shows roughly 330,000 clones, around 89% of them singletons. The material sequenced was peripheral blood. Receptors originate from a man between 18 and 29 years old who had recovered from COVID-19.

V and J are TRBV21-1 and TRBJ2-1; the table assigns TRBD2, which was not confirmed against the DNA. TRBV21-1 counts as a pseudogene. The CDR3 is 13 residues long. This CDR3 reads CASSLPGTNEQFF. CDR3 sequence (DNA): TGTGCCAGCAGCCTACCCGGGACTAATGAGCAGTTCTTC.

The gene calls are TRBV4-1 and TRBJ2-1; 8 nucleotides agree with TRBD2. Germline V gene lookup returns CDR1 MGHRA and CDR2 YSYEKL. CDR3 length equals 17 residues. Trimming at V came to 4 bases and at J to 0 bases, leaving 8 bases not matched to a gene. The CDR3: CASSLPSSGSSYNEQFF. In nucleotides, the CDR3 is TGCGCCAGCAGCCTCCCGTCGAGCGGGAGCTCCTACAATGAGCAGTTCTTC.

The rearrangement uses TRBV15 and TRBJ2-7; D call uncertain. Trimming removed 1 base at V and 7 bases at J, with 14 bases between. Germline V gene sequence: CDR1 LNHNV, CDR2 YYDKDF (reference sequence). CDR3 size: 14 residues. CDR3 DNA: TGTGCCACCAGCAGAGGTGGGCAGCCTGGGGAGCAGTACTTC. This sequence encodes CATSRGGQPGEQYF.

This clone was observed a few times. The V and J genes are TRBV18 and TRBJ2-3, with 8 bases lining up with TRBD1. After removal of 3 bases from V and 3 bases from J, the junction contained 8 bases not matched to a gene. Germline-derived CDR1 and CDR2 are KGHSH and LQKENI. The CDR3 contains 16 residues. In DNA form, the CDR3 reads TGTGCCAGCTCACCTTGGACAGGGCTGGTTACAGATACGCAGTATTTT. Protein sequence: CASSPWTGLVTDTQYF. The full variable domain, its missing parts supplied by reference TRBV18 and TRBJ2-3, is NAGVMQNPRHLVRRRGQEARLRCSPMKGHSHVYWYRQLPEEGLKFMVYLQKENIIDESGMPKERFSAEFPKEGPSILRIQQVVRGDSAAYFCASSPWTGLVTDTQYFGPGTRLTVL.

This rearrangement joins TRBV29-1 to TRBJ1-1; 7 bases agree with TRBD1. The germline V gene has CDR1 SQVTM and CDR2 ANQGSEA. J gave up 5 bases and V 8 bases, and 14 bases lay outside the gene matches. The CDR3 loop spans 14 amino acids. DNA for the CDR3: TGCAGCATAAACGGGCCAGGGGGAATAACTGAAGCTTTCTTT. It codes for CSINGPGGITEAFF.

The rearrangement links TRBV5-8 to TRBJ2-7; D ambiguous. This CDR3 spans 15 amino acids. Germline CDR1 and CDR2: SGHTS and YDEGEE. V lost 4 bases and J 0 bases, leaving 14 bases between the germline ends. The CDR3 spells CASSPALTPSYEQYF. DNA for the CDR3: TGTGCCAGCAGCCCGGCATTGACTCCCTCCTACGAGCAGTACTTC.

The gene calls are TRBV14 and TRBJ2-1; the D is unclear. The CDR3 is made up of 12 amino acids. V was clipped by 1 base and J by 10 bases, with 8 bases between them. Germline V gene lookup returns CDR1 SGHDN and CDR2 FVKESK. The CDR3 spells CASSQVRGEQFF. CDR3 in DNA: TGTGCCAGCAGCCAAGTTAGAGGAGAGCAGTTCTTC.

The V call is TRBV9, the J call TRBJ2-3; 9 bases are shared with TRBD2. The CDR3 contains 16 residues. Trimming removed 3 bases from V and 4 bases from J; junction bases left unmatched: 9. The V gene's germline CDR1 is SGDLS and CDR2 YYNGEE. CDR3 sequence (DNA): TGTGCCAGCAGCGGCTCTAGCGGGGTGTCTGCAGATACGCAGTATTTT. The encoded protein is CASSGSSGVSADTQYF.

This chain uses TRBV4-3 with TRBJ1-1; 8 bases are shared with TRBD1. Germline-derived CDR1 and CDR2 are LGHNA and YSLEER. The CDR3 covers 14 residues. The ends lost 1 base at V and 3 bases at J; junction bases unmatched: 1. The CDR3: CASSQAGQDTEAFF. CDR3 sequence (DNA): TGCGCCAGCAGCCAAGCGGGACAGGACACTGAAGCTTTCTTT.

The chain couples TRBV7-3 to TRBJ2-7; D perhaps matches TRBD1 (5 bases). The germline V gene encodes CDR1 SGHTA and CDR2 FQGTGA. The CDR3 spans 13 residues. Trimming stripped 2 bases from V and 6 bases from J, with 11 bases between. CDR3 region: CASSLARASEQYF. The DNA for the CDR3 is TGTGCCAGCAGCTTAGCCAGGGCTAGCGAGCAGTACTTC.

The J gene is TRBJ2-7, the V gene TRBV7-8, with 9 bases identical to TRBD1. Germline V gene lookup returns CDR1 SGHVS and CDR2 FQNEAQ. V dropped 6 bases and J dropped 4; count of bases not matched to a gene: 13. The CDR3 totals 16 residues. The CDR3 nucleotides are TGTGCCAGCAGAAAGCACCCGGGACAGGGTTATTACGAGCAGTACTTC. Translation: CASRKHPGQGYYEQYF.

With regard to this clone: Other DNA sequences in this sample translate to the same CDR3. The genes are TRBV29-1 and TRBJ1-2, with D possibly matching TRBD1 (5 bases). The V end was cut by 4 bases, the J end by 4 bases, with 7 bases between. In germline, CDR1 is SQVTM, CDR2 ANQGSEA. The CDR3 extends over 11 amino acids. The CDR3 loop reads CSVGGSYGYTF. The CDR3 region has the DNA TGCAGCGTTGGGGGCAGCTATGGCTACACCTTC.

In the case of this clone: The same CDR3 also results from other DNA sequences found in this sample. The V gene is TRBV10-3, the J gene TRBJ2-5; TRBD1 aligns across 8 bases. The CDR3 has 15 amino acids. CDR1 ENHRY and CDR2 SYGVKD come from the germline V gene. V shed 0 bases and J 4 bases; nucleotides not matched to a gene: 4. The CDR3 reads CAISESGQGGETQYF. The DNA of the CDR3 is TGTGCCATCAGTGAGTCCGGACAGGGTGGAGAGACCCAGTACTTC.

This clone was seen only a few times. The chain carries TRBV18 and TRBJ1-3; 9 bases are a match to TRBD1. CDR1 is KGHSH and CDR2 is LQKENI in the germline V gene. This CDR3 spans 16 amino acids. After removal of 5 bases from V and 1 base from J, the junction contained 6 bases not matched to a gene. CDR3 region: CASSLQQGASGNTIYF. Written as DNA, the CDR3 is TGTGCCAGCTCATTACAACAGGGGGCGTCTGGAAACACCATATATTTT.

The CDR3 DNA reads as TGTGCCAGTAGCCAACAATACGGGACTAGCGGGAGGGCCGGGGAGCTGTTTTTT. It yields the protein CASSQQYGTSGRAGELFF. The V gene is TRBV19, the J gene TRBJ2-2; TRBD2 matches at 16 bases. The CDR3 is made up of 18 amino acids. Germline loops: CDR1 LNHDA, CDR2 SQIVND (reference sequence). With 6 bases clipped from V and 6 bases from J, the junction kept 10 bases outside the gene matches. The full variable domain, in which reference TRBV19 and TRBJ2-2 provide the parts outside the CDR3, is DGGITQSPKYLFRKEGQNVTLSCEQNLNHDAMYWYRQDPGQGLRLIYYSQIVNDFQKGDIAEGYSVSREKKESFPLTVTSAQKNPTAFYLCASSQQYGTSGRAGELFFGEGSRLTVL.

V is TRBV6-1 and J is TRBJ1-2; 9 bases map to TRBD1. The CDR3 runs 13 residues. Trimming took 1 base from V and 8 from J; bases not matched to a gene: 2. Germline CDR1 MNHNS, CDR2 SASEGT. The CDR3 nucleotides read TGTGCCAGCAGTGAAGGGACAGGGGACGGCTACACCTTC. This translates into CASSEGTGDGYTF.

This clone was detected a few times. CDR3 DNA: TGTGCCAGCAGTTACTCGGCGACAGGGGCGCGGGAGCTGTTTTTT. Translated, it gives CASSYSATGARELFF. V is TRBV6-5 and J is TRBJ2-2, with 8 positions matching TRBD1. V was pared by 0 bases and J by 9 bases, with 6 bases of the junction left unmatched. The CDR3 is 15 residues long. Germline V gives CDR1 MNHEY, CDR2 SVGAGI.

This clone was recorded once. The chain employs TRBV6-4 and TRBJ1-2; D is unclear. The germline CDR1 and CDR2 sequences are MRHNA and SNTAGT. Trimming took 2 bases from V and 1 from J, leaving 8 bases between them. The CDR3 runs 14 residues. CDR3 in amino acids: CASSDEEYNYGYTF. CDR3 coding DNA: TGTGCCAGCAGTGACGAGGAGTATAACTATGGCTACACCTTC.

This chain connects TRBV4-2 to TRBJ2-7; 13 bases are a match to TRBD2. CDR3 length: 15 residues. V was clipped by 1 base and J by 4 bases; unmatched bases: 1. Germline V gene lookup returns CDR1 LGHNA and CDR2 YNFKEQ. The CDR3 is CASSQVLAGGYEQYF. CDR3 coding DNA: TGTGCCAGCAGCCAAGTACTAGCGGGGGGGTACGAGCAGTACTTC.

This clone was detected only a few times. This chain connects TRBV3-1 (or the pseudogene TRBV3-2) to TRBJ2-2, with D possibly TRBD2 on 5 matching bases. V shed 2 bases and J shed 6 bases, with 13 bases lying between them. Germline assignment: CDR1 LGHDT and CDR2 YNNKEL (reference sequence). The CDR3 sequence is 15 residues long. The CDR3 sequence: CASSQLSDGAGELFF. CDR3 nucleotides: TGTGCCAGCAGCCAACTGTCCGACGGGGCCGGGGAGCTGTTTTTT.

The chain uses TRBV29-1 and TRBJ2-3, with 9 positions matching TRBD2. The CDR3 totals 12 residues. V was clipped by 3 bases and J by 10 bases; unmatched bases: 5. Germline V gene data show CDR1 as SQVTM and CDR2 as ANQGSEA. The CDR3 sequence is CSVEGTSYAQYF. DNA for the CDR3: TGCAGCGTTGAGGGGACTAGCTATGCGCAGTATTTT.

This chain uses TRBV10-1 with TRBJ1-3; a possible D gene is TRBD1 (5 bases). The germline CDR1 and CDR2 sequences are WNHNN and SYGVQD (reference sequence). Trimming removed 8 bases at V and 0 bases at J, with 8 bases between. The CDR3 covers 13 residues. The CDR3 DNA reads TGCGCCAGCTCGGACATCTCTGGAAACACCATATATTTT. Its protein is CASSDISGNTIYF.

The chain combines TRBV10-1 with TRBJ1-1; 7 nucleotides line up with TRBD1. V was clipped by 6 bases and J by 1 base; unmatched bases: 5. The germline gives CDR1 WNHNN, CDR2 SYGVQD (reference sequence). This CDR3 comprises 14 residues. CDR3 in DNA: TGCGCCAGCAGCCCACAGGGGAAGAACACTGAAGCTTTCTTT. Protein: CASSPQGKNTEAFF.

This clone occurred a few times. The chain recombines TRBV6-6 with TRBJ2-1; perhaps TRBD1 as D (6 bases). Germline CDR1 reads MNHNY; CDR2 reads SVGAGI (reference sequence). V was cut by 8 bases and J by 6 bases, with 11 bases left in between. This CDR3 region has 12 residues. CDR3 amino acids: CASGTRGNEQFF. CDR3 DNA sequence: TGTGCCAGCGGCACCAGGGGCAATGAGCAGTTCTTC.

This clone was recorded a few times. The CDR3 DNA sequence: TGTGCCACCAGTGTCCTCCGGGACAGGGTCCTCACAGATACGCAGTATTTT. This translates into CATSVLRDRVLTDTQYF. The chain joins TRBV24-1 to TRBJ2-3, with 9 bases lining up with TRBD1. The V gene end was trimmed by 5 bases and the J gene end by 2 bases; junction bases not matched to a gene: 10. The V gene's germline CDR1 is KGHDR and CDR2 SFDVKD. The CDR3 runs 17 residues.

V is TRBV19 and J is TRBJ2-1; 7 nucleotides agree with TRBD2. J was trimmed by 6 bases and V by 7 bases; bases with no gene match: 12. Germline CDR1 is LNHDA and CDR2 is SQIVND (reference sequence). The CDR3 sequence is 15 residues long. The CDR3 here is CASTIVAGAVNEQFF. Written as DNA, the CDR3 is TGTGCCAGTACCATCGTAGCGGGCGCGGTCAATGAGCAGTTCTTC. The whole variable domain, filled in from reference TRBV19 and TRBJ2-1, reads DGGITQSPKYLFRKEGQNVTLSCEQNLNHDAMYWYRQDPGQGLRLIYYSQIVNDFQKGDIAEGYSVSREKKESFPLTVTSAQKNPTAFYLCASTIVAGAVNEQFFGPGTRLTVL.

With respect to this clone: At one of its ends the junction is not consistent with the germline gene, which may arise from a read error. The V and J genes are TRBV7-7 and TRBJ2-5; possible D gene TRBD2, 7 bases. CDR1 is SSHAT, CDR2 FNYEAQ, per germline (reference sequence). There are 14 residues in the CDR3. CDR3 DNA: TGTGCTAGCAGCTTGCGGGGGCGGCAAGAGACCCAGTACTTC. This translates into CASSLRGRQETQYF.

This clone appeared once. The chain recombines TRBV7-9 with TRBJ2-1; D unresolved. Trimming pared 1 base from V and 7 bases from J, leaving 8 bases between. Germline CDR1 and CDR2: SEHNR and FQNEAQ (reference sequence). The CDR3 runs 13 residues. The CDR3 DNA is TGTGCCAGCAGCTTAGACTCCTTTAATGAGCAGTTCTTC. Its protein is CASSLDSFNEQFF.

CDR3 loop: CASSTSYTDTQYF. CDR3 DNA: TGTGCCAGCAGCACAAGTTACACAGATACGCAGTATTTT. The rearrangement joins TRBV11-2 to TRBJ2-3, with unresolved D. This CDR3 spans 13 amino acids. The germline V gene has CDR1 SGHAT and CDR2 FQNNGV. V dropped 5 bases and J dropped 2 bases, with 8 bases sitting between them.

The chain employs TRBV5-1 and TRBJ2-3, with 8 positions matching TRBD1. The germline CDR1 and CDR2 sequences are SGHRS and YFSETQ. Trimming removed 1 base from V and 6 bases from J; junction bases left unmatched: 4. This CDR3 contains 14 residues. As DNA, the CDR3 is TGCGCCAGCAGCTTGACAACAGGGGGGGATACGCAGTATTTT. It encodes CASSLTTGGDTQYF.

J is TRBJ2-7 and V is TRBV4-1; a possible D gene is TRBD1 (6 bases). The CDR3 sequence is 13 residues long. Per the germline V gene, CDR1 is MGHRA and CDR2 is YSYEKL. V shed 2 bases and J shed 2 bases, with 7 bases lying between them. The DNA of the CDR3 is TGCGCCAGCAGCCAAAGGGACACCTACGAGCAGTACTTC. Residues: CASSQRDTYEQYF.